This T cell receptor beta chain comes out of a study of early T cells in non-severe SARS-CoV-2 infection. Researchers attached unique molecular identifiers to individual cDNA molecules. In TCRdb, the 5' RACE reads were re-called with MiXCR into one record per CDR3 protein. The sample consists of around 93,000 distinct CDR3 sequences, about 12% of them appearing once. The germline gives CDR1 MNHEY, CDR2 SVGEGT. Trimming took off 6 bases at V and 2 bases at J, with 13 bases between the two ends. The CDR3 runs 14 residues. This clonotype was found a few times. The origin of this receptor is an adult who was a healthcare worker with PCR-confirmed SARS-CoV-2 infection or an uninfected control (not recorded which). The source material was whole blood, sampled at baseline. V is TRBV6-2 or TRBV6-3 and J is TRBJ1-1; D gene ambiguous. Here the CDR3 DNA reads TGTGCCAGCAGCCCCCCCCCGGGTAACACTGAAGCTTTCTTT. Protein product: CASSPPPGNTEAFF.